The 21 T cell receptor beta chains below all came from one sample that was sequenced in a study of T cells in localized non-small cell lung cancer. TCRdb keeps only in-frame clones here, not all; method: immunoSEQ multiplex PCR. The table includes approximately 63,000 clones, approximately 90% detected once. Sequencing used peripheral blood, obtained before any cancer treatment. The source of these receptors is a man aged 40 to 70 with stage I squamous cell lung carcinoma.

V is TRBV6-1 and J is TRBJ2-7; D not resolved. CDR3 length: 14 amino acids. CDR1 and CDR2 from the germline V gene are MNHNS and SASEGT. V lost 7 bases and J lost 3, with 16 bases in between. CDR3 sequence (DNA): TGTGCCAGCACTCTTACCGGGTCCAACTACGAGCAGTACTTC. Translated: CASTLTGSNYEQYF.

The chain uses TRBV5-1 and TRBJ2-1; 10 nucleotides agree with TRBD2. The J segment lost 4 bases and the V segment lost 4 bases, leaving 2 bases of the junction unmatched. The CDR3 totals 14 residues. Germline V gene lookup returns CDR1 SGHRS and CDR2 YFSETQ. CDR3 nucleotide sequence: TGCGCCAGCAGCATGACTAGCGGGTACAATGAGCAGTTCTTC. This sequence encodes CASSMTSGYNEQFF.

The chain recombines TRBV19 with TRBJ1-2; D is undetermined. CDR1 is LNHDA, CDR2 SQIVND, per germline (reference sequence). Trimming cost V 5 bases and J 0 bases, with 10 bases left between them. The CDR3 is 14 residues long. Written as DNA, the CDR3 is TGTGCCAGTAGTTCAGAGGGCCCTAACTATGGCTACACCTTC. Translation: CASSSEGPNYGYTF.

The chain combines TRBV5-6 with TRBJ2-1; D possibly corresponds to TRBD1 (6 bases). The germline V gene encodes CDR1 SGHDT and CDR2 YYEEEE. Trimming pared 4 bases from V and 10 bases from J, leaving 15 bases between. The CDR3 extends over 13 amino acids. As DNA, the CDR3 is TGTGCCAGCAGCCTCTACCCCGGGACAGAGCAGTTCTTC. Protein: CASSLYPGTEQFF. Filled out from reference TRBV5-6 and TRBJ2-1, the complete variable domain reads DAGVTQSPTHLIKTRGQQVTLRCSPKSGHDTVSWYQQALGQGPQFIFQYYEEEERQRGNFPDRFSGHQFPNYSSELNVNALLLGDSALYLCASSLYPGTEQFFGPGTRLTVL.

Comments on this clone: This sample includes further DNA sequences coding for the same CDR3. V gene TRBV7-3 combines with J gene TRBJ2-3; D not resolved. The V and J ends lost 2 bases and 5 bases respectively, with 8 bases between them. CDR3 length: 13 residues. Germline values: CDR1 SGHTA, CDR2 FQGTGA. CDR3 region: CASSLDLGDTQYF. CDR3 DNA: TGTGCCAGCAGCTTAGATCTCGGAGATACGCAGTATTTT.

The chain uses TRBV9 and TRBJ2-1; D is ambiguous. The CDR3 runs 17 residues. CDR1 and CDR2 from the germline V gene are SGDLS and YYNGEE. V lost 0 bases and J lost 6, with 19 bases in between. In nucleotides, the CDR3 is TGTGCCAGCAGCGTAGCGCAATCCGCTCTAGGATCCAATGAGCAGTTCTTC. It specifies CASSVAQSALGSNEQFF.

The rearrangement joins TRBV7-6 to TRBJ2-1; possibly TRBD1 for D (6 bases). This CDR3 has 16 amino acids. Germline V gene sequence: CDR1 SGHVS, CDR2 FNYEAQ. V lost 0 bases to trimming and J lost 4 bases, with 13 bases between them. Written as DNA, the CDR3 is TGTGCCAGCAGCTTAGCTCACGGGACAAATTACAATGAGCAGTTCTTC. Protein product: CASSLAHGTNYNEQFF.

The chain carries TRBV28 and TRBJ1-3; TRBD1 matches at 7 bases. The junction had 3 bases not matched to a gene; V was cut back by 6 bases and J by 1 base. Per the germline V gene, CDR1 is MDHEN and CDR2 is SYDVKM. CDR3 length equals 14 residues. The CDR3: CASSPGGSGNTIYF. The CDR3 DNA reads as TGTGCCAGCAGCCCAGGGGGTTCTGGAAACACCATATATTTT.

The chain uses TRBV5-1 and TRBJ2-3, with D hard to call. This CDR3 spans 15 amino acids. The germline V gene has CDR1 SGHRS and CDR2 YFSETQ. V was shortened by 0 bases and J by 2 bases, with 10 bases between the two germline ends. The CDR3 loop is CASSLVAVHTDTQYF. The CDR3, as DNA: TGCGCCAGCAGCTTGGTGGCGGTTCACACAGATACGCAGTATTTT.

This rearrangement joins TRBV6-1 to TRBJ2-5; possibly TRBD2 for D (6 bases). Germline loops: CDR1 MNHNS, CDR2 SASEGT. V gave up 7 bases and J gave up 2 bases, with 17 bases separating them. This CDR3 region has 15 residues. The CDR3 spells CASTRGGVGQETQYF. The CDR3, as DNA: TGTGCCAGCACCCGGGGCGGGGTCGGGCAAGAGACCCAGTACTTC.

The chain carries TRBV27 and TRBJ2-5; 7 positions match TRBD2. The CDR3 is 18 residues long. After removal of 5 bases from V and 2 bases from J, the junction contained 17 bases not matched to a gene. The germline V gene encodes CDR1 MNHEY and CDR2 SMNVEV (reference sequence). As DNA, the CDR3 is TGTGCCAGCAGTCTCGGACTAGGGCTTCCCGATGGGCAAGAGACCCAGTACTTC. This encodes CASSLGLGLPDGQETQYF.

This chain uses TRBV9 with TRBJ1-2; 7 bases map to TRBD1. The germline gives CDR1 SGDLS, CDR2 YYNGEE. V trimming: 3 bases; J trimming: 6 bases; junction bases outside the gene matches: 5. This CDR3 region has 13 residues. DNA of the CDR3: TGTGCCAGCAGCGGAGACAGGGCTGATGGCTACACCTTC. This sequence encodes CASSGDRADGYTF.

The chain recombines TRBV19 with TRBJ2-2, with TRBD1 identical over 7 bases. CDR1 and CDR2 from the germline V gene are LNHDA and SQIVND (reference sequence). The V gene end was trimmed by 6 bases and the J gene end by 3 bases; junction bases not matched to a gene: 4. This CDR3 contains 14 residues. DNA for the CDR3: TGTGCCAGTAGAACGGGACAGTACACCGGGGAGCTGTTTTTT. This codes for CASRTGQYTGELFF.

This sequence joins TRBV2 and TRBJ2-1, with 8 bases identical to TRBD2. Germline V CDR1 and CDR2: SNHLY, FYNNEI. The V segment lost 10 bases and the J segment 6 bases; nucleotides outside the gene matches: 11. The length of the CDR3 is 14 residues. In DNA, the CDR3 is TGTGCCACGGGGAAGACTAGCGCCCGCAATGAGCAGTTCTTC. This codes for CATGKTSARNEQFF.

Of note for this clone: The junction differs from germline at one of its ends, possibly a read error. V usage is TRBV28 and J usage is TRBJ1-2; D is unclear. In germline, CDR1 is MDHEN, CDR2 SYDVKM. The CDR3 totals 15 residues. The CDR3 DNA reads as TGTGCCAGCAGTTTAACTAGCGACCGCCTCCGGTATCGGATCTTC. Translated, it gives CASSLTSDRLRYRIF.

This chain uses TRBV2 with TRBJ1-5, with TRBD1 identical over 9 bases. This CDR3 comprises 16 residues. Germline CDR1 and CDR2: SNHLY and FYNNEI. Trimming cost V 6 bases and J 6 bases; bases outside gene matches: 12. The chain's CDR3 is CASRKSVGQGAQPQHF. As DNA, the CDR3 is TGTGCCAGCAGGAAAAGCGTGGGACAGGGTGCTCAGCCCCAGCATTTT.

This clone is a singleton in its sample. The chain joins TRBV7-9 to TRBJ2-2; D gene unclear. Germline values: CDR1 SEHNR, CDR2 FQNEAQ (reference sequence). The ends were cut back, 4 bases at V and 6 bases at J, with 9 bases in the middle. The CDR3 extends over 13 amino acids. CDR3 protein: CASSSSGPGELFF. The DNA for the CDR3 is TGTGCCAGCAGCTCTTCTGGTCCCGGGGAGCTGTTTTTT.

V usage is TRBV28 and J usage is TRBJ2-3; 7 nucleotides agree with TRBD1. The J segment lost 1 base and the V segment lost 8 bases, leaving 6 bases of the junction unmatched. The CDR3 extends over 14 amino acids. In germline, CDR1 is MDHEN, CDR2 SYDVKM. CDR3 region: CASAIDRGTDTQYF. For the CDR3, the DNA is TGTGCCAGCGCTATCGACAGGGGCACAGATACGCAGTATTTT.

V gene TRBV5-8 combines with J gene TRBJ2-7; D might be TRBD1 (6 bases). V gave up 4 bases and J gave up 1 base, with 12 bases separating them. This CDR3 comprises 14 residues. The germline CDR1 and CDR2 sequences are SGHTS and YDEGEE. CDR3 coding DNA: TGTGCCAGCAGCATTCGTACAGGGTCCTACGAGCAGTACTTC. It encodes CASSIRTGSYEQYF.

The chain combines TRBV19 with TRBJ2-5; 9 bases line up with TRBD2. The CDR3 is 16 residues long. Germline values: CDR1 LNHDA, CDR2 SQIVND (reference sequence). J was trimmed by 4 bases and V by 3 bases; bases with no gene match: 9. CDR3 residues: CASSIGVAGVAETQYF. CDR3 bases: TGTGCCAGTAGTATTGGTGTAGCGGGAGTGGCAGAGACCCAGTACTTC.

The chain is built from TRBV5-1 and TRBJ2-7, with D perhaps matching TRBD1 or TRBD2 (6 bases each). The CDR3 extends over 14 amino acids. Germline V gene lookup returns CDR1 SGHRS and CDR2 YFSETQ. Trimming cost V 6 bases and J 7 bases, with 20 bases left between them. CDR3 sequence: CASIFSPGAGEQYF. CDR3 nucleotide sequence: TGCGCCAGCATCTTCTCCCCGGGGGCGGGGGAGCAGTACTTC.